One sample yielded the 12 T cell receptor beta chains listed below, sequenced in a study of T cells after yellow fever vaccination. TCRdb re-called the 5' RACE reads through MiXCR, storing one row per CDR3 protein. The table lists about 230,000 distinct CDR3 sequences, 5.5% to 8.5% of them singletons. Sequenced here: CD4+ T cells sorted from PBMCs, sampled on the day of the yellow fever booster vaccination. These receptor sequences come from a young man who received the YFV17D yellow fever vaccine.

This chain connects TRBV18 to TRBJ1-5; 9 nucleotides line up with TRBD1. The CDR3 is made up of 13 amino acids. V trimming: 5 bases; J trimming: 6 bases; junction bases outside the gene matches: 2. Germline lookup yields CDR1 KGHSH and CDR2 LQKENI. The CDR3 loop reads CASSGQGSQPQHF. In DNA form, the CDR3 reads TGTGCCAGCTCAGGACAGGGGAGTCAGCCCCAGCATTTT.

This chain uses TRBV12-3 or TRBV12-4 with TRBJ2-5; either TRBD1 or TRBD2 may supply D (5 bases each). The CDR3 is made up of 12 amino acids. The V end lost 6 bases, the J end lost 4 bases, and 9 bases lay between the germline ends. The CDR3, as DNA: TGTGCCAGCAGGCCTGGGGGAGAGACCCAGTACTTC. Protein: CASRPGGETQYF.

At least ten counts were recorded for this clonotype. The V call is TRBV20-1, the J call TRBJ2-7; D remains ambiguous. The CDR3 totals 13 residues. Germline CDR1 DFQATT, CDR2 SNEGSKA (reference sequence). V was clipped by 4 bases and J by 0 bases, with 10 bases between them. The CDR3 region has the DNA TGCAGTGCTACCCACCGGGCCTCCTACGAGCAGTACTTC. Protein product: CSATHRASYEQYF.

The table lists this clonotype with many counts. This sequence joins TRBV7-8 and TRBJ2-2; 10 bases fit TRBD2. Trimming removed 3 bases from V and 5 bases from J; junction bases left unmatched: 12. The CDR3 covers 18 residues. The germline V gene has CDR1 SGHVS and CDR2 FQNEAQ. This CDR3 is CASSFQPRASGRTGELFF. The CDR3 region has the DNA TGTGCCAGCAGCTTCCAACCCCGGGCTAGCGGGAGAACCGGGGAGCTGTTTTTT. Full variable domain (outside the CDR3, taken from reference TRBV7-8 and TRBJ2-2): GAGVSQSPRYKVAKRGQDVALRCDPISGHVSLFWYQQALGQGPEFLTYFQNEAQLDKSGLPSDRFFAERPEGSVSTLKIQRTQQEDSAVYLCASSFQPRASGRTGELFFGEGSRLTVL.

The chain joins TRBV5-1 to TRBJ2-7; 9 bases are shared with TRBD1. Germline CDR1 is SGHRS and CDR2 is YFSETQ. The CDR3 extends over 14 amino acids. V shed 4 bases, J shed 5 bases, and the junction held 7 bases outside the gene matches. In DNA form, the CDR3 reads TGCGCCAGCAGCATACAGGGGGCTTGGGACGAGCAGTACTTC. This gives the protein CASSIQGAWDEQYF.

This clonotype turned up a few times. The CDR3 region is CSARAVAGADTQYF. The CDR3 DNA follows: TGCAGTGCTAGAGCTGTAGCGGGTGCTGATACGCAGTATTTT. The rearrangement links TRBV20-1 to TRBJ2-3; 7 nucleotides align to TRBD2. The trim removed 1 base at V and 6 bases at J, leaving 7 bases unmatched. The CDR3 sequence is 14 residues long. Germline V gene sequence: CDR1 DFQATT, CDR2 SNEGSKA (reference sequence).

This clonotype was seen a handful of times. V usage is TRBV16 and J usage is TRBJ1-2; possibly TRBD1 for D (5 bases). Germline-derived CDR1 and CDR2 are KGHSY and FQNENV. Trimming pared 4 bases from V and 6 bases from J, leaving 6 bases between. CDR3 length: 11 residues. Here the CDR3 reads CASSPGDGYTF. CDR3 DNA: TGTGCCAGCAGCCCGGGGGATGGCTACACCTTC.

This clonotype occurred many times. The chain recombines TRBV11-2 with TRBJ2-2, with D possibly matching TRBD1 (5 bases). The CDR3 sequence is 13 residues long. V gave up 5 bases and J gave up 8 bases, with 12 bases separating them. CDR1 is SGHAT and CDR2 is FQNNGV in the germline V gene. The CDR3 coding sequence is TGTGCCAGCAGCCCCTCAGGGTGGGGGGAGCTGTTTTTT. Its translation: CASSPSGWGELFF. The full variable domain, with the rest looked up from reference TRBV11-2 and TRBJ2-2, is EAGVAQSPRYKIIEKRQSVAFWCNPISGHATLYWYQQILGQGPKLLIQFQNNGVVDDSQLPKDRFSAERLKGVDSTLKIQPAKLEDSAVYLCASSPSGWGELFFGEGSRLTVL.

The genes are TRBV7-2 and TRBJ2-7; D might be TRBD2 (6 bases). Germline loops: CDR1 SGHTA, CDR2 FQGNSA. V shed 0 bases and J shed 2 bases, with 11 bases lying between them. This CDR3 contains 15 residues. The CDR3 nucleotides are TGTGCCAGCAGCTTAGCCGGGAGACAAACCTACGAGCAGTACTTC. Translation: CASSLAGRQTYEQYF.

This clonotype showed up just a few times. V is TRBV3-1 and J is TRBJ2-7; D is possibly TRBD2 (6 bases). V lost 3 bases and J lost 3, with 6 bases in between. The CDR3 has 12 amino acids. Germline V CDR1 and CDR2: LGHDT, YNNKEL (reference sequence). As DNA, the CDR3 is TGTGCCAGCAGCCACGGGGGCTACGAGCAGTACTTC. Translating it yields CASSHGGYEQYF.

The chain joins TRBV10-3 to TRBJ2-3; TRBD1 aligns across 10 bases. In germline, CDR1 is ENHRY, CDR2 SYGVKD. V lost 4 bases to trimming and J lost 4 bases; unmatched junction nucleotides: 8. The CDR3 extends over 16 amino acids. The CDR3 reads CAISALSGTGADTQYF. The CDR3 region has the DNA TGTGCCATCAGTGCCTTAAGCGGGACAGGGGCAGATACGCAGTATTTT.

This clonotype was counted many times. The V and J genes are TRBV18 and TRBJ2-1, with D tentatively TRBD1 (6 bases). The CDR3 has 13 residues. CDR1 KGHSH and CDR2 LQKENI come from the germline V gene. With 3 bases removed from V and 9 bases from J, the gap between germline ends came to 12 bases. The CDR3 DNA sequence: TGTGCCAGCTCACCGGGGGCCCGGAGTGAGCAGTTCTTC. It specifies CASSPGARSEQFF.